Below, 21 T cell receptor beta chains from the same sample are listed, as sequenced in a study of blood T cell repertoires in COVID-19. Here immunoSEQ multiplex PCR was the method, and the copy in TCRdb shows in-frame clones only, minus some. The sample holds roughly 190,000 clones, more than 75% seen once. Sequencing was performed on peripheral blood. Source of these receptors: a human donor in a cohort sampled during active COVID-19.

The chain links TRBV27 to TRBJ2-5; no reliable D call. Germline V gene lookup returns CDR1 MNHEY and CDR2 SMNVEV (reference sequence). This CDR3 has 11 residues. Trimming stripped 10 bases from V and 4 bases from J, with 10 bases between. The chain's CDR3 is CATGSRETQYF. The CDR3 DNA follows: TGTGCCACCGGGTCCCGAGAGACCCAGTACTTC.

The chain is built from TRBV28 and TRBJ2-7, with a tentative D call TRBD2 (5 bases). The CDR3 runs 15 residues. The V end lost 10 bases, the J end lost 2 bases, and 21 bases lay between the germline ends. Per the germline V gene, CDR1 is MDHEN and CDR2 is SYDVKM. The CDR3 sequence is CATLESGDGAYEQYF. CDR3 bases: TGTGCCACCCTTGAGAGTGGAGACGGGGCCTACGAGCAGTACTTC.

Here the CDR3 DNA reads TGTGCCAGCAGCGGAGGGACGGCGAACACTGAAGCTTTCTTT. It encodes CASSGGTANTEAFF. The chain has TRBV7-9 and TRBJ1-1; D may be TRBD1 (5 bases). The CDR3 has 14 residues. Trimming took 5 bases from V and 1 from J, leaving 11 bases between them. Germline V gene sequence: CDR1 SEHNR, CDR2 FQNEAQ (reference sequence).

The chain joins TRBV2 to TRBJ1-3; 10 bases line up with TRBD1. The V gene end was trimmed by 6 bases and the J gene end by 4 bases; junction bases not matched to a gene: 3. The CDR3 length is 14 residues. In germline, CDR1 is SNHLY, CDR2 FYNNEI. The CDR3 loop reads CASRTGGAGNTIYF. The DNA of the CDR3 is TGTGCCAGCAGGACAGGGGGCGCGGGAAACACCATATATTTT.

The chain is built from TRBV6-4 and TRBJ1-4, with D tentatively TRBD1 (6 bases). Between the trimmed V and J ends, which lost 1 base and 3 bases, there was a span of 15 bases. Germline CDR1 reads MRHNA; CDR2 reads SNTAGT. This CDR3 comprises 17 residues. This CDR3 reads CASSDYHQDSANEKLFF. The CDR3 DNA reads TGTGCCAGCAGTGACTACCACCAGGACAGTGCTAATGAAAAACTGTTTTTT.

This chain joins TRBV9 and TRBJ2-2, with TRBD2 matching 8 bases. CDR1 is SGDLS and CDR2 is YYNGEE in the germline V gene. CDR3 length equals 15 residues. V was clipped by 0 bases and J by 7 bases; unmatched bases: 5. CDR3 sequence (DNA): TGTGCCAGCAGCGTAGCGGGAGGGAGGGACGGGGAGCTGTTTTTT. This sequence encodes CASSVAGGRDGELFF.

Here the CDR3 reads CASGLDSSYEQYF. CDR3 nucleotides: TGTGCCAGCGGCCTGGACAGCTCCTACGAGCAGTACTTC. This sequence joins TRBV6-2 or TRBV6-3 and TRBJ2-7; weak D call: TRBD1 (6 bases). Trimming removed 8 bases at V and 0 bases at J, with 11 bases between. Germline V gene lookup returns CDR1 MNHEY and CDR2 SVGEGT. This CDR3 is 13 amino acids long.

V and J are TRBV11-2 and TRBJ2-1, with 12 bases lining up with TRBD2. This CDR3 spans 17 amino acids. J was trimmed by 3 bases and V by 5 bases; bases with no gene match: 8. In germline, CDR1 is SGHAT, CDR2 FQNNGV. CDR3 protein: CASSPRTSGEDYNEQFF. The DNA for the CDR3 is TGTGCCAGCAGCCCAAGGACTAGCGGGGAAGACTACAATGAGCAGTTCTTC.

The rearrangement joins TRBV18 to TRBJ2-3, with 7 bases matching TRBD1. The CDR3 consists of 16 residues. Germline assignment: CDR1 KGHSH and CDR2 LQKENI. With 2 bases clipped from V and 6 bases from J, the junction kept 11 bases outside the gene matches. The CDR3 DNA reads TGTGCCAGCTCACCAGCGTCGGGACAGCCTTTGGATACGCAGTATTTT. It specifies CASSPASGQPLDTQYF.

The CDR3 reads CASSLGGGANTGELFF. The CDR3 DNA reads TGTGCCAGCAGCTTAGGGGGAGGGGCCAACACCGGGGAGCTGTTTTTT. This sequence joins TRBV7-2 and TRBJ2-2; 7 positions agree with TRBD2. The ends lost 1 base at V and 2 bases at J; junction bases unmatched: 4. This CDR3 contains 16 residues. Germline V gives CDR1 SGHTA, CDR2 FQGNSA.

The CDR3 DNA is TGTGCCAGCAGCCAAGATAGAGCCACCGGGGAGCTGTTTTTT. This translates into CASSQDRATGELFF. The chain has TRBV4-2 and TRBJ2-2; D unresolved. The germline V gene encodes CDR1 LGHNA and CDR2 YNFKEQ. This CDR3 is 14 amino acids long. V lost 0 bases, J lost 4 bases, and 6 bases lay in between.

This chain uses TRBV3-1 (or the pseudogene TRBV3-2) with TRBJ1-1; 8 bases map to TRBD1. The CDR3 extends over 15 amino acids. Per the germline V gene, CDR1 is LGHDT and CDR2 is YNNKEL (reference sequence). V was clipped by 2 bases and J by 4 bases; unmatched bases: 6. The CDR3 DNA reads TGTGCCAGCAGCCAAAACCCAGGGGGCGGCACTGAAGCTTTCTTT. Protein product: CASSQNPGGGTEAFF.

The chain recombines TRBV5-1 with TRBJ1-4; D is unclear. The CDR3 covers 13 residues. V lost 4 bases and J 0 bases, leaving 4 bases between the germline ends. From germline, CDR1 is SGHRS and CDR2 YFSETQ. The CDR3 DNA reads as TGCGCCAGCAGCCGAGCAACTAATGAAAAACTGTTTTTT. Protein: CASSRATNEKLFF.

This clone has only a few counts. CDR3 residues: CASSFQGQRNSPLHF. The CDR3 DNA is TGTGCCAGCAGCTTTCAGGGACAGCGGAATTCACCCCTCCACTTT. The gene calls are TRBV7-8 and TRBJ1-6, with 7 bases identical to TRBD1. Germline V gene data show CDR1 as SGHVS and CDR2 as FQNEAQ. The J segment lost 7 bases and the V segment lost 3 bases, leaving 6 bases of the junction unmatched. CDR3 length: 15 residues.

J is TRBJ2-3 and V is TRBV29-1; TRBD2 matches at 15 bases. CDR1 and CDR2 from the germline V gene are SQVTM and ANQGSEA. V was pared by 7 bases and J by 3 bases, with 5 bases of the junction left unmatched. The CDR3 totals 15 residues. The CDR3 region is CSAGLAGGGTDTQYF. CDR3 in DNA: TGCAGCGCGGGACTAGCGGGAGGAGGGACAGATACGCAGTATTTT.

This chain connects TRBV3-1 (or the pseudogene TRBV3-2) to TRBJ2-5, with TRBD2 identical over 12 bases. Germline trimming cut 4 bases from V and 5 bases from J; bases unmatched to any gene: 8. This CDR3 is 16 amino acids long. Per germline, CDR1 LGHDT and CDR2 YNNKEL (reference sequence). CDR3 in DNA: TGTGCCAGCAGCCTCCCTTTTACTAGCGGGAGGGAGACCCAGTACTTC. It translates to CASSLPFTSGRETQYF.

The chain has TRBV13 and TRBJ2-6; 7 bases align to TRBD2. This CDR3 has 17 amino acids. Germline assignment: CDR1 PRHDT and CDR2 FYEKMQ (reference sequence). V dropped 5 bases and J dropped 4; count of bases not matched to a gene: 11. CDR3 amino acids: CASSPGGMVQGANVLTF. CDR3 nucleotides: TGTGCCAGCAGCCCGGGGGGTATGGTACAGGGGGCCAACGTCCTGACTTTC.

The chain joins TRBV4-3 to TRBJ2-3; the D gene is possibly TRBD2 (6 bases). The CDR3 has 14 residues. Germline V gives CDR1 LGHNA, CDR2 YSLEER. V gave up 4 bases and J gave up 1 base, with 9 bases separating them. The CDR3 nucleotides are TGCGCCAGCAGCCTCGGGGAGGGCACAGATACGCAGTATTTT. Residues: CASSLGEGTDTQYF.

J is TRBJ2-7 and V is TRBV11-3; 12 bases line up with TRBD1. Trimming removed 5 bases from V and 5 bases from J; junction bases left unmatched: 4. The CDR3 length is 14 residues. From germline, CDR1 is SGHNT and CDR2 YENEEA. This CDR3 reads CASSQGQGAHEQYF. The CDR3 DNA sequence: TGTGCCAGCAGCCAGGGACAGGGGGCCCACGAGCAGTACTTC.

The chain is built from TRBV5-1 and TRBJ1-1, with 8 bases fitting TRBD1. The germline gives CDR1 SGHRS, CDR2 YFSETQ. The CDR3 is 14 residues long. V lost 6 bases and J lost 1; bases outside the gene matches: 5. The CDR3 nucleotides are TGCGCCAGCACCATGGGGACAGGGAACACTGAAGCTTTCTTT. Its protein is CASTMGTGNTEAFF.

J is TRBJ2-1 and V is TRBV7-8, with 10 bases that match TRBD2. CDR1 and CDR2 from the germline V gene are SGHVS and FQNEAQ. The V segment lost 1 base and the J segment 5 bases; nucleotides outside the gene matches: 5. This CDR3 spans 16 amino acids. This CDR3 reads CASSLVRTSGNNEQFF. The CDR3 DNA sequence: TGTGCCAGCAGCTTAGTACGGACTAGCGGTAACAATGAGCAGTTCTTC.